Below, 9 T cell receptor beta chains from the same sample are listed, as sequenced in a study of T cells in tumors after PD-1 blockade (dated by TCRdb to about 2019). Explained via the paper, the time point label denotes: before anti-PD-1 therapy. Library prep was done by the immunoSEQ multiplex PCR assay. Imported from immuneACCESS, the table was reduced by TCRdb to in-frame sequences with V and J called. These copies leave out some clones; in studies compared against another copy, an unresolved V gene accounts for under half, and the cause of the remainder is not known. For this sample there are about 5,800 clones; approximately 74% appear just once. The top ten hold about 5.6% of the sample. The sequencing used tumor tissue, collected before anti-PD-1 treatment. Every receptor here comes from a human donor with basal cell carcinoma.

The rearrangement uses TRBV7-9 and TRBJ2-2, with a weak D call TRBD2 (6 bases). The V end was cut by 5 bases, the J end by 5 bases, with 15 bases between. CDR1 SEHNR and CDR2 FQNEAQ come from the germline V gene (reference sequence). The CDR3 is made up of 15 amino acids. Here the CDR3 reads CASSRGLLGTGELFF. The CDR3 DNA reads TGTGCCAGCAGCCGGGGACTCCTGGGGACCGGGGAGCTGTTTTTT.

The chain links TRBV3-1 (or the pseudogene TRBV3-2) to TRBJ1-2; D is possibly TRBD1 (6 bases). The CDR3 has 15 amino acids. Germline V lookup: CDR1 LGHDT, CDR2 YNNKEL (reference sequence). Trimming cost V 1 base and J 4 bases, with 13 bases left between them. The DNA of the CDR3 is TGTGCCAGCAGCCAAGCTGCAACAGGGCCCTATGGCTACACCTTC. This sequence encodes CASSQAATGPYGYTF.

This sequence joins TRBV6-5 and TRBJ2-7; D is ambiguous. CDR1 and CDR2 from the germline V gene are MNHEY and SVGAGI. This CDR3 region has 10 residues. Trimming stripped 7 bases from V and 4 bases from J, with 5 bases between. The CDR3 region is CASMEYEQYF. CDR3 sequence (DNA): TGTGCCAGCATGGAATACGAGCAGTACTTC.

This chain links TRBV5-6 with TRBJ2-2; 8 positions match TRBD1. Germline V CDR1 and CDR2: SGHDT, YYEEEE. CDR3 size: 16 residues. V gave up 4 bases and J gave up 5 bases; unmatched junction bases: 10. CDR3: CASSPTGVGRTGELFF. The CDR3 DNA follows: TGTGCCAGCAGCCCGACAGGGGTGGGGAGGACCGGGGAGCTGTTTTTT.

V usage is TRBV3-1 (or the pseudogene TRBV3-2) and J usage is TRBJ2-3; 7 positions match TRBD2. Looked up from germline, CDR1 is LGHDT and CDR2 is YNNKEL (reference sequence). The V and J ends lost 2 bases and 3 bases, in that order; junction bases with no gene match: 5. The CDR3 extends over 15 amino acids. This CDR3 reads CASSQTGGRTDTQYF. The CDR3 coding sequence is TGTGCCAGCAGCCAAACGGGGGGTCGAACAGATACGCAGTATTTT.

V gene TRBV7-9 combines with J gene TRBJ1-2; 12 bases are a match to TRBD1. The germline CDR1 and CDR2 sequences are SEHNR and FQNEAQ (reference sequence). The ends lost 5 bases at V and 8 bases at J; junction bases unmatched: 6. The CDR3 sequence is 14 residues long. In DNA, the CDR3 is TGTGCCAGCAGCCGGGGACAGGGGGCGTCGGGCTACACCTTC. Translated, it gives CASSRGQGASGYTF.

The chain recombines TRBV5-1 with TRBJ1-2; no firm D call. The V end lost 3 bases, the J end lost 2 bases, and 11 bases lay between the germline ends. Per germline, CDR1 SGHRS and CDR2 YFSETQ. The CDR3 consists of 14 residues. DNA of the CDR3: TGCGCCAGCAGCTACGAGGCGGGGAACTATGGCTACACCTTC. Its protein product is CASSYEAGNYGYTF.

V gene TRBV7-9 combines with J gene TRBJ2-1, with 10 bases matching TRBD2. V lost 1 base, J lost 6 bases, and 3 bases stayed unmatched. This CDR3 is 15 amino acids long. In germline, CDR1 is SEHNR, CDR2 FQNEAQ (reference sequence). The DNA of the CDR3 is TGTGCCAGCAGCTTAGGAGCGGGGGGGCGCAATGAGCAGTTCTTC. Translated, it gives CASSLGAGGRNEQFF. Combining the CDR3 with reference TRBV7-9 and TRBJ2-1 gives the whole variable domain DTGVSQNPRHKITKRGQNVTFRCDPISEHNRLYWYRQTLGQGPEFLTYFQNEAQLEKSRLLSDRFSAERPKGSFSTLEIQRTEQGDSAMYLCASSLGAGGRNEQFFGPGTRLTVL.

V is TRBV3-1 (or the pseudogene TRBV3-2) and J is TRBJ2-7, with unresolved D. The CDR3 extends over 11 amino acids. Per the germline V gene, CDR1 is LGHDT and CDR2 is YNNKEL (reference sequence). Trimming took 3 bases from V and 6 from J, leaving 6 bases between them. CDR3 sequence reads: CASSQGGEQYF. The CDR3 nucleotides read TGTGCCAGCAGCCAGGGTGGCGAGCAGTACTTC.